A selection of T cell receptor beta chains follows, all from one sample in a study of blood T cell repertoires in COVID-19. TCRdb keeps only in-frame clones here, not all; method: immunoSEQ multiplex PCR. Here the sample spans fewer than 250,000 clones, roughly 82% being singletons. The sample taken for sequencing was peripheral blood. The receptor set was obtained from a woman in her 70s with acute or convalescent COVID-19. CDR3s include the opening cysteine and the closing phenylalanine or tryptophan. D genes are given only for firm matches. The size field is filled for only some rows; it gives once, few, many or a size class.

clone_size	j_call	d_call	v_call	cdr3_aa	cdr3_nt
NA	TRBJ1-6	NA	TRBV2	CASFPVGASPLHF	TGTGCCAGCTTCCCCGTAGGGGCTTCACCCCTCCACTTT
once	TRBJ1-2	TRBD1	TRBV6-5	CASSKMGQGGRGYTF	TGTGCCAGCAGTAAGATGGGACAGGGAGGGCGCGGCTACACCTTC
NA	TRBJ2-2	TRBD2	TRBV11-3	CASSVRGANTGELFF	TGTGCCAGCAGCGTACGGGGGGCGAACACCGGGGAGCTGTTTTTT
NA	TRBJ2-1	TRBD1	TRBV11-3	CASSLAGTGRNEQFF	TGTGCCAGCAGCTTAGCCGGGACAGGGAGGAATGAGCAGTTCTTC
NA	TRBJ2-4	NA	TRBV21-1	CASSDTPGREGPLGYIQYF	TGTGCCAGCAGCGACACCCCGGGCAGGGAAGGCCCCCTGGGGTACATTCAGTACTTC
few	TRBJ1-1	NA	TRBV7-9	CASSQQGAGTEAFF	TGTGCCAGCAGCCAACAGGGAGCGGGGACTGAAGCTTTCTTT
NA	TRBJ1-2	NA	TRBV10-3	CAISELSGAYGYTF	TGTGCCATCAGTGAATTGTCAGGGGCGTATGGCTACACCTTC
NA	TRBJ1-2	NA	TRBV19	CASSIRRLDGYTF	TGTGCCAGTAGTATCCGGAGGCTAGATGGCTACACCTTC
NA	TRBJ2-7	TRBD2	TRBV10-1	CASSEVAGSSYEQYF	TGCGCCAGCAGTGAGGTAGCGGGTTCTTCCTACGAGCAGTACTTC
NA	TRBJ1-4	TRBD1	TRBV5-1	CASSLGTGPREKLFF	TGCGCCAGCAGCTTGGGGACAGGCCCCCGGGAAAAACTGTTTTTT
NA	TRBJ2-7	NA	TRBV5-1	CASSLAQDYEQYF	TGCGCCAGCAGCTTGGCCCAGGATTACGAGCAGTACTTC
NA	TRBJ1-2	NA	TRBV6-5	CASSPGGAANYGYTF	TGTGCCAGCAGCCCCGGAGGGGCCGCTAACTATGGCTACACCTTC
NA	TRBJ1-2	NA	TRBV2	CASSEARRGREDGYTF	TGTGCCAGCAGTGAAGCCCGAAGGGGCAGGGAGGACGGCTACACCTTC
NA	TRBJ2-3	NA	TRBV5-1	CASSSPFGTADTQYF	TGCGCCAGCAGCTCTCCCTTTGGCACAGCAGATACGCAGTATTTT
many	TRBJ1-1	NA	TRBV7-9	CAIGTGRAFF	TGTGCCATCGGGACGGGGAGGGCTTTCTTT
NA	TRBJ2-2	NA	TRBV27	CASSPYQGFTGELFF	TGTGCCAGCAGTCCTTACCAGGGGTTCACCGGGGAGCTGTTTTTT
NA	TRBJ1-6	TRBD1	TRBV5-1	CASAGTDNSPLHF	TGCGCCAGCGCCGGGACAGATAATTCACCCCTCCACTTT
NA	TRBJ1-2	TRBD1	TRBV6-5	CASSRQGAGGYTF	TGTGCCAGCAGTAGACAGGGGGCAGGTGGCTACACCTTC
NA	TRBJ2-5	TRBD2	TRBV5-6	CASSLRVSSGGETQYF	TGTGCCAGCAGCTTGCGTGTGTCTAGCGGGGGAGAGACCCAGTACTTC
NA	TRBJ2-3	TRBD1	TRBV10-3	CAISEWAGGTDTQYF	TGTGCCATCAGTGAGTGGGCAGGGGGTACAGATACGCAGTATTTT
NA	TRBJ1-2	NA	TRBV11-3	CASSLRGSYGYTF	TGTGCCAGCAGCTTAAGGGGATCCTATGGCTACACCTTC
NA	TRBJ1-1	TRBD1	TRBV6-6	CASSSDRVAFF	TGTGCCAGCAGTTCGGACAGGGTGGCTTTCTTT
NA	TRBJ1-4	NA	TRBV4-2	CASSHSTGPTNEKLFF	TGTGCCAGCAGCCACTCTACTGGGCCAACTAATGAAAAACTGTTTTTT
NA	TRBJ2-5	NA	TRBV3-1/TRBV3-2	CASSPNPTAQETQYF	TGTGCCAGCAGCCCCAACCCGACAGCCCAAGAGACCCAGTACTTC
NA	TRBJ1-1	TRBD1	TRBV4-2	CASSQALQGENTEAFF	TGTGCCAGCAGCCAAGCCCTACAGGGGGAGAACACTGAAGCTTTCTTT
NA	TRBJ2-5	NA	TRBV19	CASSSLTVPQTQYF	TGTGCCAGTAGTAGCCTGACTGTCCCGCAGACCCAGTACTTC
NA	TRBJ1-1	TRBD1	TRBV4-3	CASSQDRGYEAFF	TGCGCCAGCAGCCAAGACAGGGGGTATGAAGCTTTCTTT
NA	TRBJ2-7	TRBD1	TRBV9	CASSVGGPGTVLYEQYF	TGTGCCAGCAGCGTAGGGGGGCCCGGGACAGTACTCTACGAGCAGTACTTC
NA	TRBJ2-3	TRBD1	TRBV19	CASSMNRGLGTDTQYF	TGTGCCAGTAGTATGAACAGGGGGCTAGGCACAGATACGCAGTATTTT
NA	TRBJ1-3	NA	TRBV7-2	CASSLGVGNTIYF	TGTGCCAGCAGCTTAGGCGTCGGAAACACCATATATTTT
once	TRBJ1-2	NA	TRBV3-1/TRBV3-2	CASDRGGDGDGYTF	TGTGCCAGCGACCGGGGAGGGGACGGCGATGGCTACACCTTC
NA	TRBJ1-4	NA	TRBV15	CATRDKANEKLFF	TGTGCCACCAGGGACAAGGCTAATGAAAAACTGTTTTTT
NA	TRBJ1-2	TRBD1	TRBV7-2	CASSMGLQDRGGYTF	TGTGCCAGCAGCATGGGACTCCAGGACAGGGGTGGCTACACCTTC
few	TRBJ2-4	NA	TRBV6-1	CASSEVIGATKNIQYF	TGTGCCAGCAGTGAAGTCATAGGGGCAACCAAAAACATTCAGTACTTC
NA	TRBJ2-1	NA	TRBV5-1	CASSLEGFNEQFF	TGCGCCAGCAGCTTGGAGGGGTTCAATGAGCAGTTCTTC
NA	TRBJ2-2	TRBD1	TRBV20-1	CSASEGQGRELFF	TGCAGTGCTAGTGAGGGACAGGGGCGGGAGCTGTTTTTT
NA	TRBJ1-2	TRBD1	TRBV19	CASRHSGTGGAGPAIGYTF	TGTGCCAGTAGGCATTCCGGGACAGGGGGCGCAGGACCTGCCATTGGCTACACCTTC
NA	TRBJ2-3	TRBD1	TRBV9	CASSAGTARSTDTQYF	TGTGCCAGCAGCGCCGGGACAGCGCGAAGCACAGATACGCAGTATTTT
few	TRBJ1-1	NA	TRBV7-8	CASSLNVGGRTEAFF	TGTGCCAGCAGCTTAAACGTCGGGGGTCGAACTGAAGCTTTCTTT
NA	TRBJ2-3	TRBD2	TRBV7-2	CASSLGAGGLRTDTQYF	TGTGCCAGCAGCTTAGGAGCGGGGGGGCTGAGGACAGATACGCAGTATTTT
NA	TRBJ1-4	NA	TRBV6-5	CASSWGSPPGEKLFF	TGTGCCAGCAGTTGGGGCAGCCCCCCCGGGGAAAAACTGTTTTTT
NA	TRBJ2-7	TRBD1	TRBV11-1	CASSDRGLTDEQYF	TGTGCCAGCAGCGACAGGGGGCTAACGGACGAGCAGTACTTC
NA	TRBJ1-2	NA	TRBV2	CASRQDYHGYTF	TGTGCCAGCAGACAGGACTATCATGGCTACACCTTC
NA	TRBJ2-7	NA	TRBV28	CASSLEGAYEQYF	TGTGCCAGCAGTTTAGAGGGAGCCTACGAGCAGTACTTC